One sample yielded the 21 T cell receptor beta chains listed below, sequenced in a study of patients and donors after allogeneic stem cell transplantation. TCRdb passed the RT-PCR reads through MiXCR, listing each CDR3 protein once. In the table there are some 960,000 distinct CDR3 sequences, about a sixth of which are singletons. Sequenced: blood, either unsorted or a sorted T cell fraction (not recorded which). The receptors derive from a human donor who was either an allogeneic HSCT recipient or a stem cell or donor lymphocyte infusion donor (not recorded which). It is not recorded whose cells these are; they may come from a transplant donor.

The gene calls are TRBV6-5 and TRBJ1-2; D is uncertain. The V end lost 3 bases, the J end lost 1 base, and 15 bases lay between the germline ends. There are 16 residues in the CDR3. CDR1 MNHEY and CDR2 SVGAGI come from the germline V gene. The CDR3 bases are TGTGCCAGCAGTTATGGCGGGGATCTCCTTAACTATGGCTACACCTTC. This encodes CASSYGGDLLNYGYTF.

J is TRBJ1-1 and V is TRBV2; tentatively, D is TRBD1 (5 bases). Germline loops: CDR1 SNHLY, CDR2 FYNNEI. The CDR3 contains 17 residues. V lost 1 base and J lost 4, with 19 bases in between. The chain's CDR3 is CASSEVGGGASGTEAFF. The CDR3 DNA reads as TGTGCCAGCAGTGAAGTAGGTGGGGGTGCGAGCGGCACTGAAGCTTTCTTT.

The chain carries TRBV12-3 or TRBV12-4 and TRBJ1-1; D might be TRBD1 (5 bases). CDR3 length equals 12 residues. Trimming took off 7 bases at V and 7 bases at J, with 13 bases between the two ends. The CDR3 loop is CASTPDSGEAFF. The CDR3, as DNA: TGTGCCAGCACCCCCGACAGTGGTGAAGCTTTCTTT.

The chain combines TRBV24-1 with TRBJ1-1; 9 bases are a match to TRBD1. Germline values: CDR1 KGHDR, CDR2 SFDVKD. The trim removed 4 bases at V and 1 base at J, leaving 6 bases unmatched. This CDR3 has 16 amino acids. CDR3 coding DNA: TGTGCCACCAGTGAGGGGCGACAGGGGGAGAACACTGAAGCTTTCTTT. Protein: CATSEGRQGENTEAFF.

In nucleotides, the CDR3 is TGTGCCAGCAGTTCGGGACAGGGGGTTTCCTATAATTCACCCCTCCACTTT. Translation: CASSSGQGVSYNSPLHF. V usage is TRBV6-5 and J usage is TRBJ1-6; 11 nucleotides line up with TRBD1. The junction had 3 bases not matched to a gene; V was cut back by 4 bases and J by 1 base. Germline V lookup: CDR1 MNHEY, CDR2 SVGAGI. The length of the CDR3 is 17 residues.

This clonotype was picked up a small number of times. This chain joins TRBV4-3 and TRBJ2-1; tentative D call: TRBD1 (5 bases). Germline CDR1 and CDR2: LGHNA and YSLEER. V lost 1 base and J 6 bases, leaving 13 bases between the germline ends. CDR3 size: 15 residues. CDR3 protein: CASSQGTGISNEQFF. The CDR3 nucleotides read TGCGCCAGCAGCCAAGGAACAGGTATATCCAATGAGCAGTTCTTC.

A few counts support this clonotype. This chain connects TRBV11-3 to TRBJ2-1; 16 bases match TRBD2. V was clipped by 1 base and J by 7 bases; unmatched bases: 1. CDR1 is SGHNT and CDR2 is YENEEA in the germline V gene. This CDR3 is built from 16 residues. CDR3 region: CASSLVGLAGGNEQFF. The CDR3 DNA reads TGTGCCAGCAGCTTAGTGGGACTAGCGGGAGGGAATGAGCAGTTCTTC.

This clonotype was recorded a few times. V usage is TRBV29-1 and J usage is TRBJ1-2; unclear D gene. The CDR3 spans 11 residues. Germline lookup yields CDR1 SQVTM and CDR2 ANQGSEA. V dropped 2 bases and J dropped 4 bases, with 5 bases sitting between them. This CDR3 reads CSVESVYGYTF. CDR3 DNA: TGCAGCGTTGAAAGCGTCTATGGCTACACCTTC.

At least ten counts were recorded for this clonotype. The V and J genes are TRBV12-3 or TRBV12-4 and TRBJ2-7; D may be TRBD1 (6 bases). The CDR3 is 12 amino acids. Trimming took 6 bases from V and 3 from J, leaving 9 bases between them. CDR3: CASRQGYYEQYF. The CDR3 nucleotides are TGTGCCAGCAGGCAGGGGTACTACGAGCAGTACTTC.

This clonotype was observed a handful of times. The chain joins TRBV6-1 to TRBJ2-2; TRBD2 agrees at 8 bases. The CDR3 length is 15 residues. CDR1 and CDR2 (germline): MNHNS, SASEGT. V lost 5 bases, J lost 5 bases, and 7 bases stayed unmatched. CDR3 loop: CASSRTGGRTGELFF. The DNA of the CDR3 is TGTGCCAGCAGTCGCACGGGGGGGCGTACCGGGGAGCTGTTTTTT.

This clonotype was observed a few times. V and J are TRBV10-3 and TRBJ1-1; D gene ambiguous. The CDR3 runs 15 residues. CDR1 and CDR2 from the germline V gene are ENHRY and SYGVKD. Trimming removed 4 bases at V and 5 bases at J, with 17 bases between. The CDR3 is CAISGGKVLGTEAFF. Written as DNA, the CDR3 is TGTGCCATCAGTGGCGGAAAGGTGTTGGGAACTGAAGCTTTCTTT.

The chain joins TRBV29-1 to TRBJ2-7; no definite D call. The V end was cut by 1 base, the J end by 5 bases, with 6 bases between. The length of the CDR3 is 11 residues. Germline V gene sequence: CDR1 SQVTM, CDR2 ANQGSEA. The DNA for the CDR3 is TGCAGCGTTGAAGTAAACAACGAGCAGTACTTC. This sequence encodes CSVEVNNEQYF.

This clonotype appeared a few times. The chain joins TRBV9 to TRBJ2-5; 11 bases agree with TRBD2. This CDR3 comprises 15 residues. The V gene's germline CDR1 is SGDLS and CDR2 YYNGEE. The V gene end was trimmed by 0 bases and the J gene end by 4 bases; junction bases not matched to a gene: 2. CDR3 in DNA: TGTGCCAGCAGCGTAGTCGGACTAGCGGGAGAGACCCAGTACTTC. Amino acids: CASSVVGLAGETQYF. Full variable domain (remainder filled in from reference TRBV9 and TRBJ2-5): DSGVTQTPKHLITATGQRVTLRCSPRSGDLSVYWYQQSLDQGLQFLIQYYNGEERAKGNILERFSAQQFPDLHSELNLSSLELGDSALYFCASSVVGLAGETQYFGPGTRLLVL.

In its sample, this clonotype was seen a few times. The V gene is TRBV7-9, the J gene TRBJ2-2; D is unclear. Germline V gene sequence: CDR1 SEHNR, CDR2 FQNEAQ (reference sequence). Trimming pared 5 bases from V and 0 bases from J, leaving 16 bases between. CDR3 length equals 17 residues. The CDR3 loop reads CASSLTARHANTGELFF. CDR3 DNA: TGTGCCAGCAGCCTGACGGCCCGGCATGCGAACACCGGGGAGCTGTTTTTT.

V and J are TRBV5-5 and TRBJ2-2; 11 nucleotides align to TRBD2. CDR3 length: 17 residues. The junction had 5 bases not matched to a gene; V was cut back by 0 bases and J by 4 bases. Germline CDR1 SGHKS, CDR2 YYEKEE (reference sequence). The CDR3 loop reads CASSLDLLAGVTGELFF. The CDR3 region has the DNA TGTGCCAGCAGCTTGGATTTACTAGCGGGGGTCACCGGGGAGCTGTTTTTT.

This clonotype was seen more than once but under ten times. The V and J genes are TRBV5-6 and TRBJ1-5; possible D gene TRBD1, 5 bases. Germline V gene data show CDR1 as SGHDT and CDR2 as YYEEEE. The V gene lost 4 bases and the J gene lost 6 bases, with 17 bases spanning the gap. CDR3 size: 15 residues. This chain's CDR3 is CASSRSGRVSQPQHF. In nucleotides, the CDR3 is TGTGCCAGCAGCCGGAGTGGCAGGGTGAGTCAGCCCCAGCATTTT. Drawing the rest from reference TRBV5-6 and TRBJ1-5, the complete variable domain is DAGVTQSPTHLIKTRGQQVTLRCSPKSGHDTVSWYQQALGQGPQFIFQYYEEEERQRGNFPDRFSGHQFPNYSSELNVNALLLGDSALYLCASSRSGRVSQPQHFGDGTRLSIL.

V and J are TRBV7-8 and TRBJ2-5; 7 nucleotides line up with TRBD1. V lost 5 bases to trimming and J lost 5 bases; unmatched junction nucleotides: 8. The CDR3 has 14 residues. Per germline, CDR1 SGHVS and CDR2 FQNEAQ. CDR3: CASSKQGMRETQYF. DNA of the CDR3: TGTGCCAGCAGCAAACAGGGGATGAGGGAGACCCAGTACTTC.

The chain recombines TRBV3-1 with TRBJ2-7; D is uncertain. There are 16 residues in the CDR3. Germline loops: CDR1 LGHDT, CDR2 YNNKEL (reference sequence). V dropped 0 bases and J dropped 3 bases, with 15 bases sitting between them. CDR3 region: CASSQERAYLVYEQYF. The CDR3 coding sequence is TGTGCCAGCAGCCAAGAAAGAGCCTACCTCGTCTACGAGCAGTACTTC.

This clonotype was recorded at least ten times. The chain is built from TRBV10-3 and TRBJ2-7; D may be TRBD1 (6 bases). Trimming stripped 5 bases from V and 3 bases from J, with 11 bases between. Germline CDR1 ENHRY, CDR2 SYGVKD. The CDR3 runs 13 residues. Here the CDR3 DNA reads TGTGCCATCAGTCCCCGGGACATCTACGAGCAGTACTTC. Protein: CAISPRDIYEQYF.

This clonotype showed up just a few times. The chain couples TRBV6-6 to TRBJ1-4; D is possibly TRBD1 (6 bases). The CDR3 runs to 13 residues. Looked up from germline, CDR1 is MNHNY and CDR2 is SVGAGI (reference sequence). V was trimmed by 6 bases and J by 5 bases, leaving 10 bases between them. CDR3 region: CASRSGVNEKLFF. DNA of the CDR3: TGTGCCAGCAGATCAGGGGTAAATGAAAAACTGTTTTTT.

This clonotype has more than one count but fewer than ten. This chain joins TRBV28 and TRBJ2-1; 14 nucleotides align to TRBD2. Losses at the gene ends were 6 bases for V and 7 bases for J; bases not matched to a gene: 8. Germline CDR1 MDHEN, CDR2 SYDVKM. The CDR3 is 16 residues long. The CDR3 reads CASSTTSGRARNEQFF. DNA for the CDR3: TGTGCCAGCAGCACGACTAGCGGGAGGGCCCGGAATGAGCAGTTCTTC.